The text below deals with one T cell receptor (beta chain). This record comes from a study of blood T cell repertoires in COVID-19. Study details: Samples of COVID-19 (acute and convalescent) were obtained from the United States, Italy and Spain. PBMCs, B-cell-depleted T cells, or T cells provided the cDNA or gDNA that made up the material.

Original methodology: Amplification with reference gene primers provided the estimates of nucleated cell counts. Here immunoSEQ multiplex PCR was the method, and the copy in TCRdb shows in-frame clones only, minus some. The DNA was the basis for D and trimming; V, J and clone size are from that table. The table lists under 55,000 clones, under 90% of them singletons. Per germline, CDR1 MNHEY and CDR2 SMNVEV (reference sequence). This CDR3 region has 15 residues. The trim removed 4 bases at V and 4 bases at J, leaving 5 bases unmatched. The sample comprised peripheral blood. The chain joins TRBV27 to TRBJ2-7, with 12 bases matching TRBD1. The TCR originated in a man between 45 and 60 years old with acute or convalescent COVID-19. This CDR3 reads CASSWGTGGGYEQYF. CDR3 sequence (DNA): TGTGCCAGCAGTTGGGGGACAGGGGGCGGATACGAGCAGTACTTC.